This TCR beta chain is drawn from a study of T cell responses to AZD1222 COVID-19 vaccine. Profiled with immunoSEQ multiplex PCR; TCRdb holds only in-frame clones, not every one. The sample has approximately 150,000 clones, roughly 90% seen once. This CDR3 region has 14 residues. Germline CDR1 SGHDT, CDR2 YYEEEE. V shed 4 bases and J shed 2 bases, with 13 bases lying between them. The receptor's source is an adult who received the AZD1222 COVID-19 vaccine. The input for sequencing was peripheral blood, taken 28 days after the second AZD1222 dose. The genes are TRBV5-6 and TRBJ2-7; a weak D match, TRBD2 (6 bases). CDR3: CASSRGSGAYEQYF. The CDR3 DNA reads as TGTGCCAGCAGCCGGGGGTCGGGAGCCTACGAGCAGTACTTC.